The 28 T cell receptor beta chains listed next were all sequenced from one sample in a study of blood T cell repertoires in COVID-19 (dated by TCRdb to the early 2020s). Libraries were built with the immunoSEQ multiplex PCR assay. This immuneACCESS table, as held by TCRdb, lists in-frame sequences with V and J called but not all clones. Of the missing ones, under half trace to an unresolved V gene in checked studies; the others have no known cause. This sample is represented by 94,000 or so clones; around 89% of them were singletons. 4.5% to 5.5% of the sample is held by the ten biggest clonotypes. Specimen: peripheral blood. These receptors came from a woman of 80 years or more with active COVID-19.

CDR3 region: CASSYLTKGRGYTF. CDR3 in DNA: TGTGCCAGCAGCTACCTGACAAAGGGGCGAGGCTACACCTTC. The J gene is TRBJ1-2, the V gene TRBV3-1 (or the pseudogene TRBV3-2); D is possibly TRBD1 (5 bases). Germline-derived CDR1 and CDR2 are LGHDT and YNNKEL (reference sequence). The CDR3 is 14 residues long. With 5 bases removed from V and 8 bases from J, the gap between germline ends came to 18 bases.

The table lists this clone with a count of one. The CDR3 spells CASSQDWRRGPFTTGELFF. The CDR3 region has the DNA TGTGCCAGCAGCCAAGATTGGCGGAGGGGCCCCTTCACCACCGGGGAGCTGTTTTTT. V usage is TRBV3-1 (or the pseudogene TRBV3-2) and J usage is TRBJ2-2, with D possibly matching TRBD2 (6 bases). Trimming pared 0 bases from V and 4 bases from J, leaving 21 bases between. CDR3 length: 19 residues. CDR1 is LGHDT, CDR2 YNNKEL, per germline (reference sequence).

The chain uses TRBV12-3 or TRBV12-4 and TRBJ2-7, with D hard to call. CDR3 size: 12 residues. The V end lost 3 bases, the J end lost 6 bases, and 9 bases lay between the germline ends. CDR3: CASSLAPGEQYF. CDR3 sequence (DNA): TGTGCCAGCAGTTTGGCTCCAGGCGAGCAGTACTTC.

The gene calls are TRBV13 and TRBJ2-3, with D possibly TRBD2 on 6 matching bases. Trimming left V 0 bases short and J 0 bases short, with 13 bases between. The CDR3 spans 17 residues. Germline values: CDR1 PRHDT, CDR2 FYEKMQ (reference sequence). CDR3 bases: TGTGCCAGCAGCTTAGGGGACTACCCAACTAGCACAGATACGCAGTATTTT. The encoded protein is CASSLGDYPTSTDTQYF. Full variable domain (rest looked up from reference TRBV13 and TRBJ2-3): AAGVIQSPRHLIKEKRETATLKCYPIPRHDTVYWYQQGPGQDPQFLISFYEKMQSDKGSIPDRFSAQQFSDYHSELNMSSLELGDSALYFCASSLGDYPTSTDTQYFGPGTRLTVL.

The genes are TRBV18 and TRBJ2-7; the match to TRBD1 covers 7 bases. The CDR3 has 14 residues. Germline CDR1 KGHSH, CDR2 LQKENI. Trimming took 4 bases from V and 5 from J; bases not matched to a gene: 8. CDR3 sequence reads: CASSLQGIVNEQYF. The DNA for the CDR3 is TGTGCCAGCTCACTACAGGGGATAGTAAACGAGCAGTACTTC.

This CDR3 is CASSHVLLAGEALAKNIQYF. CDR3 DNA: TGTGCCAGCAGCCACGTCCTACTAGCGGGAGAGGCACTAGCCAAAAACATTCAGTACTTC. The chain couples TRBV2 to TRBJ2-4, with 11 bases that match TRBD2. The CDR3 length is 20 residues. Germline V CDR1 and CDR2: SNHLY, FYNNEI. The trim removed 6 bases at V and 0 bases at J, leaving 16 bases unmatched.

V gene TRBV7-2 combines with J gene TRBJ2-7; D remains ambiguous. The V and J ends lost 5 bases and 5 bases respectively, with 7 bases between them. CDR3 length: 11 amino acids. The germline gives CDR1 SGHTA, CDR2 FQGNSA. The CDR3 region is CASSHYNEQYF. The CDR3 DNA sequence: TGTGCCAGCAGCCACTATAACGAGCAGTACTTC.

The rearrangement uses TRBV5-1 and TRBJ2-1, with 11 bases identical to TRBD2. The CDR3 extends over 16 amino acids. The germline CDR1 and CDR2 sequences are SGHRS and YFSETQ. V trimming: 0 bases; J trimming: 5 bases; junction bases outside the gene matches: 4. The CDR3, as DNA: TGCGCCAGCAGCTTGGAAGGGACTAGCGGAAACAATGAGCAGTTCTTC. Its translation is CASSLEGTSGNNEQFF.

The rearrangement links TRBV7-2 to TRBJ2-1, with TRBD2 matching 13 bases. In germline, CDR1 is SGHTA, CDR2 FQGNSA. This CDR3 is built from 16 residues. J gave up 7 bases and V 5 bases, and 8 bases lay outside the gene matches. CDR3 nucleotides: TGTGCCAGCAGCATAACTAGCGGGAGGGCCTTGAATGAGCAGTTCTTC. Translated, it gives CASSITSGRALNEQFF.

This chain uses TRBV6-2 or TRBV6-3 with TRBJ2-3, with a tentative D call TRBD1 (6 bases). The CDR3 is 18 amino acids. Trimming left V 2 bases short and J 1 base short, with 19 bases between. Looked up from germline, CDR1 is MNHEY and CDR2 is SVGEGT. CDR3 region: CASSYPPNTGPRTDTQYF. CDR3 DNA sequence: TGTGCCAGCAGTTACCCACCCAATACAGGGCCCCGCACAGATACGCAGTATTTT.

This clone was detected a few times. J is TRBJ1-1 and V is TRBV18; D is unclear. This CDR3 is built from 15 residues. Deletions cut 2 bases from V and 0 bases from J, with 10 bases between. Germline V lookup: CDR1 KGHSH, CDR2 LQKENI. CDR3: CASSPGGGLNTEAFF. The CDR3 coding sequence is TGTGCCAGCTCACCAGGAGGAGGCCTGAACACTGAAGCTTTCTTT.

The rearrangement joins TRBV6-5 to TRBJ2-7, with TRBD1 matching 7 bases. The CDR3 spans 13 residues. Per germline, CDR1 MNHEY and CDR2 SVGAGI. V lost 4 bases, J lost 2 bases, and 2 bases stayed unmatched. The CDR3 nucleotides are TGTGCCAGCAGTTTGGGACAGACCTACGAGCAGTACTTC. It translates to CASSLGQTYEQYF.

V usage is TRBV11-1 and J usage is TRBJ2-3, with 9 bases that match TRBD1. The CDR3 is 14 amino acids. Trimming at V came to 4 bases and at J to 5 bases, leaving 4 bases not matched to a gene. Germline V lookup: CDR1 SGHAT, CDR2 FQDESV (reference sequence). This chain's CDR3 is CASSYGDREDTQYF. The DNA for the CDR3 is TGTGCCAGCAGCTACGGGGACAGGGAAGATACGCAGTATTTT.

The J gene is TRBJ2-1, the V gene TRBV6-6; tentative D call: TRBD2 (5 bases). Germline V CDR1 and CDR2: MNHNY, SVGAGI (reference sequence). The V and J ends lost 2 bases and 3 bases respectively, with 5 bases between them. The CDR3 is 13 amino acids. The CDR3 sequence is CASSYRDYNEQFF. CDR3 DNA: TGTGCCAGCAGTTACCGGGACTACAATGAGCAGTTCTTC.

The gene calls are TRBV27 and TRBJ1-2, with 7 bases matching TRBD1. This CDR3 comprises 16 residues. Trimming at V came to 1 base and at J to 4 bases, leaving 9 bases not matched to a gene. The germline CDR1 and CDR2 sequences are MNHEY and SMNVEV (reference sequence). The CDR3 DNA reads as TGTGCCAGCAGTTTATATAGGGGGCGCGGTGGCTATGGCTACACCTTC. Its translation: CASSLYRGRGGYGYTF.

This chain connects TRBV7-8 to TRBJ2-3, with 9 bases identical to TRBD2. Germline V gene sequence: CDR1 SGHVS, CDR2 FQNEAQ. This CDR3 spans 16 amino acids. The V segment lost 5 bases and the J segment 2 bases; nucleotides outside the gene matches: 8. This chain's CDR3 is CASSAGTSSDTDTQYF. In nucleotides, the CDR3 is TGTGCCAGCAGCGCCGGGACTAGCTCCGACACAGATACGCAGTATTTT.

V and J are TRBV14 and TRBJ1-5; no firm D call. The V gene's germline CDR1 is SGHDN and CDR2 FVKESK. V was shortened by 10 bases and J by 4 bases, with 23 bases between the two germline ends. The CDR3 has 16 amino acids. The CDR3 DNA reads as TGTGCCACCCTCATTTTGTGTTGGGCAGATAATCAGCCCCAGCATTTT. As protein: CATLILCWADNQPQHF.

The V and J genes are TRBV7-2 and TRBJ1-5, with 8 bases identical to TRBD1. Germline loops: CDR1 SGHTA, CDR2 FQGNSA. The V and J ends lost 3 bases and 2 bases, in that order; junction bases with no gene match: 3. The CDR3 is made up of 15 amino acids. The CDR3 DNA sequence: TGTGCCAGCAGCTTCCTGACAGGGGGCAATCAGCCCCAGCATTTT. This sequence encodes CASSFLTGGNQPQHF.

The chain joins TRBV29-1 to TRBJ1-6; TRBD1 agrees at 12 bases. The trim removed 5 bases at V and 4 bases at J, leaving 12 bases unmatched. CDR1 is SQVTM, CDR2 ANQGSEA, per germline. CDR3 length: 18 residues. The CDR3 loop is CSVFLGQGAIMYNSPLHF. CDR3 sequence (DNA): TGCAGCGTTTTTTTGGGACAGGGGGCGATTATGTATAATTCACCCCTCCACTTT. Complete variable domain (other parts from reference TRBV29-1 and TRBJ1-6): SAVISQKPSRDICQRGTSLTIQCQVDSQVTMMFWYRQQPGQSLTLIATANQGSEATYESGFVIDKFPISRPNLTFSTLTVSNMSPEDSSIYLCSVFLGQGAIMYNSPLHFGNGTRLTVT.

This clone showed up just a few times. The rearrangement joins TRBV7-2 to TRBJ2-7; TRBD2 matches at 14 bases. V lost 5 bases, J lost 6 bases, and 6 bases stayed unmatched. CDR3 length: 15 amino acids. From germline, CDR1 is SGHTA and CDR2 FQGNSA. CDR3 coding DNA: TGTGCCAGCAGCGCGGGACTAGCGGGAGCGGTCGAGCAGTACTTC. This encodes CASSAGLAGAVEQYF.

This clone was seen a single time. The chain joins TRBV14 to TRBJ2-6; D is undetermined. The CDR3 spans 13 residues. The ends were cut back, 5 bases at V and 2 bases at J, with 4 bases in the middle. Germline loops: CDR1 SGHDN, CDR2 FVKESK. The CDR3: CASSSTGANVLTF. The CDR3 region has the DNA TGTGCCAGCAGCTCCACTGGGGCCAACGTCCTGACTTTC.

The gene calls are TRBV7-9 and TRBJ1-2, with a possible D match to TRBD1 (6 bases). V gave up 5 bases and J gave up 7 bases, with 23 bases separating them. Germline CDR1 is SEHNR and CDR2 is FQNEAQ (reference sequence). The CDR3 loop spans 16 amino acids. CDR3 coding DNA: TGTGCCAGCAGCCCCGACGGCCCCTACAGGGAGGGTGGCTACACCTTC. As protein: CASSPDGPYREGGYTF.

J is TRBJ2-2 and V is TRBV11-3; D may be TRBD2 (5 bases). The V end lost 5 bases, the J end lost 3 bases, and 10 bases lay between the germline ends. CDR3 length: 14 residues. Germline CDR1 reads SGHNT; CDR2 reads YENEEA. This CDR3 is CASSQTRDTGELFF. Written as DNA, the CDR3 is TGTGCCAGCAGCCAAACTAGGGACACCGGGGAGCTGTTTTTT. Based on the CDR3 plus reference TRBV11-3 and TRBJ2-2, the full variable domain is EAGVVQSPRYKIIEKKQPVAFWCNPISGHNTLYWYLQNLGQGPELLIRYENEEAVDDSQLPKDRFSAERLKGVDSTLKIQPAELGDSAVYLCASSQTRDTGELFFGEGSRLTVL.

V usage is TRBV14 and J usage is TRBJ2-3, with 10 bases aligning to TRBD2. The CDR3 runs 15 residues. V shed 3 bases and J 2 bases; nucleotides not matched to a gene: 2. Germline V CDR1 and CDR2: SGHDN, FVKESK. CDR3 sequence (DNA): TGTGCCAGCAGCCACGGACTAGCGGACACAGATACGCAGTATTTT. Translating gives CASSHGLADTDTQYF.

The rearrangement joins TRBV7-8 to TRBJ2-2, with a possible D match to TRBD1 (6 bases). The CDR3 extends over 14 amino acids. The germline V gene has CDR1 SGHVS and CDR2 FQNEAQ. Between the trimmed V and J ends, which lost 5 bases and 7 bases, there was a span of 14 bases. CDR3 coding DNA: TGTGCCAGCAGCGTACAGGGTATCCACGGGGAGCTGTTTTTT. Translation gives CASSVQGIHGELFF.

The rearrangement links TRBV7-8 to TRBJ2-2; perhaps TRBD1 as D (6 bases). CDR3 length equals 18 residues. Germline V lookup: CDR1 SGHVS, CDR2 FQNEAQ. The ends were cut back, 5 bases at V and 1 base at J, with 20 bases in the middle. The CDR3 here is CASSRTIQGSGNTGELFF. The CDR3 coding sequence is TGTGCCAGCAGCCGTACAATACAGGGTTCTGGGAACACCGGGGAGCTGTTTTTT.

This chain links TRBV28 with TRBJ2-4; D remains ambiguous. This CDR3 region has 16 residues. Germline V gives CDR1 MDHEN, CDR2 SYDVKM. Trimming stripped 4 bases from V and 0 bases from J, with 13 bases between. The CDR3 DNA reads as TGTGCCAGCAGTTCCCCACCTGGGCTAGCCAAAAACATTCAGTACTTC. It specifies CASSSPPGLAKNIQYF. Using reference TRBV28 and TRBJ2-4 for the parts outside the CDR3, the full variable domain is DVKVTQSSRYLVKRTGEKVFLECVQDMDHENMFWYRQDPGLGLRLIYFSYDVKMKEKGDIPEGYSVSREKKERFSLILESASTNQTSMYLCASSSPPGLAKNIQYFGAGTRLSVL.

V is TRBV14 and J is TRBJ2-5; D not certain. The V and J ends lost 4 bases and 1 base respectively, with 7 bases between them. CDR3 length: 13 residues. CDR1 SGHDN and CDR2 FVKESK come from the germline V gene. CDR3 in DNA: TGTGCCAGCAGCCGACACCTCCAAGAGACCCAGTACTTC. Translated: CASSRHLQETQYF.